The entry below describes one T cell receptor beta chain. Measured with immunoSEQ multiplex PCR; TCRdb has only the in-frame clones, and not every one. Counted here are approximately 180,000 clones, 78% occurring once; the ten biggest clones make up roughly 17%. The entry originates in a study of blood T cell repertoires in COVID-19. Trimming at V came to 5 bases and at J to 4 bases, leaving 3 bases not matched to a gene. This CDR3 contains 14 residues. The germline CDR1 and CDR2 sequences are SGHAT and FQNNGV. This rearrangement joins TRBV11-2 to TRBJ2-3; 10 bases agree with TRBD1. The specimen was PBMCs or T cells enriched from blood (not recorded which). The receptor comes from a woman between 50 and 59 years old who had recovered from COVID-19. The CDR3, as DNA: TGTGCCAGCAGCGCCGGACAGGGGGCAGATACGCAGTATTTT. Its translation: CASSAGQGADTQYF.